These T cell receptor beta chains were read from a single sample in a study of shared clonotypes between healthy human individuals. Assay used: immunoSEQ multiplex PCR; TCRdb lists only in-frame clones, some missing. The table lists more than 2 million clones, 90% to 95% of them singletons, with under 0.15% in the top ten. The sample comprised naive CD4+ T cells sorted from blood. The receptors derive from a man aged 18 to 30 in good health. Each CDR3 is given with its conserved first and last residue. D genes are given only for firm matches. A row's size may be missing; if present it is once, few, many or a size class.

TRBJ2-1	NA	TRBD2	15	TRBV15	TGTGCCACCAGCAGAGGAGCGGGGGGCTACAATGAGCAGTTCTTC	CATSRGAGGYNEQFF
TRBJ1-3	NA	NA	16	TRBV7-8	TGTGCCAGCAGCTTACGACAGAGGAGCTCTGGAAACACCATATATTTT	CASSLRQRSSGNTIYF
TRBJ2-1	NA	NA	14	TRBV29-1	TGCAGCGCTCCCGCTAGCTCCTTTTACAATGAGCAGTTCTTC	CSAPASSFYNEQFF
TRBJ1-4	NA	NA	17	TRBV11-2	TGTGCCAGCAGCTTAGATCAGAGGGTAGGGGAATATGAAAAACTGTTTTTT	CASSLDQRVGEYEKLFF
TRBJ1-5	NA	NA	14	TRBV6-1	TGTGCCAGCACCCCGGGCGGGGGTGGTCAGCCCCAGCATTTT	CASTPGGGGQPQHF
TRBJ2-5	once	NA	13	TRBV7-9	TGTGCCAGCAGCTCACTTAGCGGAGAGACCCAGTACTTC	CASSSLSGETQYF
TRBJ2-2	NA	TRBD2	17	TRBV7-2	TGTGCCAGCAGCTTAAGGCCTAGCGGGGCGAACACCGGGGAGCTGTTTTTT	CASSLRPSGANTGELFF
TRBJ1-2	NA	TRBD1	14	TRBV4-3	TGCGCCAGCAGCCAACTTTTAGGACAGGGTGGCTACACCTTC	CASSQLLGQGGYTF
TRBJ2-5	NA	NA	14	TRBV4-1	TGCGCCAGCAGCCAACCCGGACAGCGAAAGACCCAGTACTTC	CASSQPGQRKTQYF
TRBJ1-6	NA	NA	15	TRBV4-3	TGCGCCAGCAGCCAAGACGACAGCTCCAATTCACCCCTCCACTTT	CASSQDDSSNSPLHF
TRBJ2-3	NA	NA	15	TRBV30	TGTGCCTGGAGTGTCACAGCTACTAGCACAGATACGCAGTATTTT	CAWSVTATSTDTQYF
TRBJ2-3	NA	NA	13	TRBV27	TGTGCCAGCAGTTTGATGCCCACAGATACGCAGTATTTT	CASSLMPTDTQYF
TRBJ1-2	NA	TRBD1	13	TRBV30	TGTGCCTGGAGTGTATTGACAGGGTATGGCTACACCTTC	CAWSVLTGYGYTF
TRBJ2-3	NA	NA	15	TRBV5-1	TGCGCCAGCAGCTTGGGCTGGGACCACACAGATACGCAGTATTTT	CASSLGWDHTDTQYF
TRBJ1-1	NA	NA	14	TRBV19	TGTGCCAGTAGTACTCTTGGACAGCCCAACTCAGCTTTCTTT	CASSTLGQPNSAFF
TRBJ1-6	few	NA	14	TRBV10-1	TGCGCCAGCAGTGAATCTGGGGGGCGTTCACCCCTCCACTTT	CASSESGGRSPLHF
TRBJ2-7	NA	NA	14	TRBV5-1	TGCGCCAGCAGCTTGGACGGAACGAAATACGAGCAGTACTTC	CASSLDGTKYEQYF
TRBJ2-1	NA	NA	9	TRBV7-7	TGTGCTGTCGGGACAACGGAGTTCTTC	CAVGTTEFF
TRBJ2-7	NA	TRBD2	16	TRBV27	TGTGCCAGCAGTTTGTTCGGCGGGGGGCCCCCCTACGAGCAGTACTTC	CASSLFGGGPPYEQYF
TRBJ2-7	once	NA	13	TRBV10-1	TGCGCCAGCAGTGAGGGGGTTTCCTACGAGCAGTACTTC	CASSEGVSYEQYF
TRBJ1-6	NA	TRBD1	15	TRBV2	TGTGCCAGCACCCCTAGCCAGGGGGCGAATTCACCCCTCCACTTT	CASTPSQGANSPLHF
TRBJ1-4	NA	NA	14	TRBV5-1	TGCGCCAGCAGCTTGCGGGGGGATAATGAAAAACTGTTTTTT	CASSLRGDNEKLFF
TRBJ2-3	NA	TRBD2	16	TRBV10-3	TGTGCCATCAGTGAGGGGACTAGCGGATTCACAGATACGCAGTATTTT	CAISEGTSGFTDTQYF
TRBJ2-7	NA	NA	12	TRBV30	TGTGCCTGGAGGGGGGCTTCCTACGAGCAGTACTTC	CAWRGASYEQYF
TRBJ1-3	NA	NA	16	TRBV9	TGTGCCAGCAGCGCCGAACTAAACACTGTTGGAAACACCATATATTTT	CASSAELNTVGNTIYF
TRBJ1-5	NA	NA	13	TRBV27	TGTGCCAGCGGACCCTATAGCAATCAGCCCCAGCATTTT	CASGPYSNQPQHF
TRBJ2-1	NA	NA	15	TRBV27	TGTGCCAGCAGTCCGAGACCTACAGGGCTCAATGAGCAGTTCTTC	CASSPRPTGLNEQFF